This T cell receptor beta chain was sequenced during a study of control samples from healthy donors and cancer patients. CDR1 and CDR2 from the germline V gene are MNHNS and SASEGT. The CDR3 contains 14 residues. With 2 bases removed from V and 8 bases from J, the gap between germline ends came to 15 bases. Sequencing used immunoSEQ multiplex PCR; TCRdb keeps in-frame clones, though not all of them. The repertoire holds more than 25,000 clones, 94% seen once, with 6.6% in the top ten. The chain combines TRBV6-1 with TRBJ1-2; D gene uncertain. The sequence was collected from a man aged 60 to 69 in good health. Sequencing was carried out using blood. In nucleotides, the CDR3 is TGTGCCAGCAGTGAAACCGACCACGTCCGGGGCTACACCTTC. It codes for CASSETDHVRGYTF.